Following are 16 T cell receptor beta chains from one sample sequenced in a study of OX40 agonist ivuxolimab in advanced cancers. Libraries were prepared by immunoSEQ multiplex PCR; TCRdb keeps only in-frame clonotypes and omits some of them. The repertoire consists of 30,000 to 45,000 clones, with 80% to 95% occurring once and the leading ten covering around 20%. The sample in question was CD4+ or CD8+ T cells sorted from blood, obtained in a trial of the OX40 agonist ivuxolimab. The receptors derive from an adult with an advanced solid tumor such as melanoma, head and neck, liver or kidney cancer.

The rearrangement uses TRBV7-9 and TRBJ2-5; TRBD2 might be the D (6 bases). This CDR3 is 14 amino acids long. Germline lookup yields CDR1 SEHNR and CDR2 FQNEAQ (reference sequence). The ends were cut back, 5 bases at V and 0 bases at J, with 10 bases in the middle. CDR3 nucleotide sequence: TGTGCCAGCAGCCTAGGAGGGAACCAAGAGACCCAGTACTTC. Translated, it gives CASSLGGNQETQYF.

The chain recombines TRBV10-2 with TRBJ2-2, with 9 bases that match TRBD2. CDR1 is WSHSY, CDR2 SAAADI, per germline. This CDR3 is built from 13 residues. V shed 7 bases and J 5 bases; nucleotides not matched to a gene: 2. CDR3 region: CASIGLATGELFF. In DNA, the CDR3 is TGCGCCAGCATAGGACTAGCGACCGGGGAGCTGTTTTTT.

This clone was picked up one time. The gene calls are TRBV5-6 and TRBJ2-1; D is perhaps TRBD2 (5 bases). The germline gives CDR1 SGHDT, CDR2 YYEEEE. Trimming shortened V by 2 bases and J by 6 bases, and 6 bases separated the two germline ends. There are 12 residues in the CDR3. CDR3 coding DNA: TGTGCCAGCAGCTTCGGGGTCAATGAGCAGTTCTTC. This translates into CASSFGVNEQFF.

CDR3 sequence: CASSSDSSYNEQFF. CDR3 in DNA: TGTGCCAGCAGCTCGGACAGCTCCTACAATGAGCAGTTCTTC. The chain has TRBV11-3 and TRBJ2-1, with D maybe TRBD1 (6 bases). The V end lost 4 bases, the J end lost 0 bases, and 7 bases lay between the germline ends. This CDR3 has 14 amino acids. Germline V CDR1 and CDR2: SGHNT, YENEEA.

The chain carries TRBV6-5 and TRBJ2-5; 9 bases line up with TRBD2. With V trimmed by 0 bases and J by 4 bases, 6 bases remained unmatched. The CDR3 is 16 amino acids. Germline V CDR1 and CDR2: MNHEY, SVGAGI. The CDR3 DNA follows: TGTGCCAGCAGTTACTCCGGGACTAGCCTAGGAGAGACCCAGTACTTC. Translating it yields CASSYSGTSLGETQYF.

The chain has TRBV4-1 and TRBJ1-2, with D possibly matching TRBD1 (5 bases). This CDR3 comprises 13 residues. Trimming stripped 4 bases from V and 8 bases from J, with 14 bases between. Germline V lookup: CDR1 MGHRA, CDR2 YSYEKL. The CDR3 sequence is CASSPRQGTGYTF. In nucleotides, the CDR3 is TGCGCCAGCAGCCCTCGCCAGGGAACAGGCTACACCTTC.

The V call is TRBV30, the J call TRBJ2-5; no reliable D call. With 1 base removed from V and 7 bases from J, the gap between germline ends came to 16 bases. CDR3 length equals 14 residues. Germline CDR1 GTSNPN, CDR2 SVGIG (reference sequence). CDR3 region: CAWSDPVHRRTQYF. As DNA, the CDR3 is TGTGCCTGGAGTGACCCCGTCCATCGGAGGACCCAGTACTTC.

V and J are TRBV7-8 and TRBJ2-5; D ambiguous. This CDR3 is built from 16 residues. CDR1 and CDR2 (germline): SGHVS, FQNEAQ. V was pared by 1 base and J by 3 bases, with 15 bases between. For the CDR3, the DNA is TGTGCCAGCAGCTTAGGGCCCCGGGTTGGGGAAGAGACCCAGTACTTC. This gives the protein CASSLGPRVGEETQYF.

The gene calls are TRBV30 and TRBJ2-7; TRBD1 or TRBD2 may be the D gene (5 bases each). The CDR3 runs 15 residues. Germline CDR1 GTSNPN, CDR2 SVGIG (reference sequence). Trimming pared 0 bases from V and 4 bases from J, leaving 16 bases between. The CDR3 coding sequence is TGTGCCTGGAGTGTATTTGGGGGTCCCCAATACGAGCAGTACTTC. As protein: CAWSVFGGPQYEQYF.

The chain links TRBV19 to TRBJ1-2; D call uncertain. Trimming cost V 1 base and J 2 bases, with 8 bases left between them. CDR1 is LNHDA and CDR2 is SQIVND in the germline V gene (reference sequence). This CDR3 comprises 14 residues. The CDR3 DNA is TGTGCCAGTAGTATAGCCAATCCGAACTATGGCTACACCTTC. This gives the protein CASSIANPNYGYTF.

The chain recombines TRBV9 with TRBJ2-1; D is uncertain. CDR1 is SGDLS and CDR2 is YYNGEE in the germline V gene. V lost 0 bases and J 9 bases, leaving 7 bases between the germline ends. This CDR3 region has 12 residues. This chain's CDR3 is CASSVGLGEQFF. In DNA, the CDR3 is TGTGCCAGCAGCGTAGGGCTGGGTGAGCAGTTCTTC.

The chain links TRBV4-1 to TRBJ2-7; no clear D gene. The ends were cut back, 2 bases at V and 4 bases at J, with 12 bases in the middle. This CDR3 is built from 14 residues. CDR1 and CDR2 (germline): MGHRA, YSYEKL. The CDR3 is CASSQRQTIYEQYF. The CDR3 region has the DNA TGCGCCAGCAGCCAAAGACAAACGATTTACGAGCAGTACTTC.

CDR3 DNA sequence: TGTGCCAGCAGCCTGGGGGGCCTCTCTGGAAACACCATATATTTT. It encodes CASSLGGLSGNTIYF. The chain has TRBV7-9 and TRBJ1-3, with D perhaps matching TRBD1 (6 bases). The V gene's germline CDR1 is SEHNR and CDR2 FQNEAQ (reference sequence). The CDR3 runs to 15 residues. The V gene lost 5 bases and the J gene lost 0 bases, with 11 bases spanning the gap. Together with reference TRBV7-9 and TRBJ1-3, the CDR3 gives the full variable domain: DTGVSQNPRHKITKRGQNVTFRCDPISEHNRLYWYRQTLGQGPEFLTYFQNEAQLEKSRLLSDRFSAERPKGSFSTLEIQRTEQGDSAMYLCASSLGGLSGNTIYFGEGSWLTVV.

This chain links TRBV5-6 with TRBJ2-3, with a weak D call TRBD2 (6 bases). This CDR3 region has 15 residues. V gave up 0 bases and J gave up 4 bases, with 12 bases separating them. Germline CDR1 SGHDT, CDR2 YYEEEE. CDR3 sequence reads: CASSLEVGSPDTQYF. CDR3 DNA sequence: TGTGCCAGCAGCTTGGAGGTCGGGAGCCCAGATACGCAGTATTTT.

This chain connects TRBV4-3 to TRBJ1-2; D not certain. The CDR3 runs 15 residues. V shed 1 base and J shed 3 bases, with 12 bases lying between them. The germline CDR1 and CDR2 sequences are LGHNA and YSLEER. Written as DNA, the CDR3 is TGCGCCAGCAGCCAAGTGGGCAACACCTACTATGGCTACACCTTC. It specifies CASSQVGNTYYGYTF.

This chain joins TRBV28 and TRBJ2-5; D may be TRBD1 (6 bases). The V and J ends lost 3 bases and 5 bases respectively, with 16 bases between them. Germline V gene sequence: CDR1 MDHEN, CDR2 SYDVKM. This CDR3 is built from 15 residues. CDR3 nucleotide sequence: TGTGCCAGCAGTTTCCCCAGGGGCAGGATCGAGACCCAGTACTTC. Protein sequence: CASSFPRGRIETQYF.